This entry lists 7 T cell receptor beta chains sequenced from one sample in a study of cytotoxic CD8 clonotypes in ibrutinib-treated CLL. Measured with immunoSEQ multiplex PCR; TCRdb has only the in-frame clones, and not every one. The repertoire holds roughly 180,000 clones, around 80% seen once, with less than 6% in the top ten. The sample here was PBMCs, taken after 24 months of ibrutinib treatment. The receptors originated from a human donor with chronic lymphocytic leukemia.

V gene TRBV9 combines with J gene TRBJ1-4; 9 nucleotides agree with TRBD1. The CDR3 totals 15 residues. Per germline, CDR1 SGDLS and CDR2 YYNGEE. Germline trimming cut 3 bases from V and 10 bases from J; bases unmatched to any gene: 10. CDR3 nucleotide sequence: TGTGCCAGCAGCGAAGGGACAGGGAAGGGTGTAAAACTGTTTTTT. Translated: CASSEGTGKGVKLFF.

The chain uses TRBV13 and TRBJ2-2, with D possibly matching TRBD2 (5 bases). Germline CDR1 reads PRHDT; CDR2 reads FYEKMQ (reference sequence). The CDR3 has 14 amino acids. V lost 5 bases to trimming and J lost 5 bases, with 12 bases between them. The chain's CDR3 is CASSLITGTGELFF. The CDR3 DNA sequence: TGTGCCAGCAGCCTTATAACGGGGACCGGGGAGCTGTTTTTT.

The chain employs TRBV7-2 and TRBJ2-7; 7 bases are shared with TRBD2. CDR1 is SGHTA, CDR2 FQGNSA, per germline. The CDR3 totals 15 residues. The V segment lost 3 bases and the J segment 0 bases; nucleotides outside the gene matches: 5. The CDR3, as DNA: TGTGCCAGCAGCTTTTTGGGCGGGGGCTCCTACGAGCAGTACTTC. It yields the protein CASSFLGGGSYEQYF.

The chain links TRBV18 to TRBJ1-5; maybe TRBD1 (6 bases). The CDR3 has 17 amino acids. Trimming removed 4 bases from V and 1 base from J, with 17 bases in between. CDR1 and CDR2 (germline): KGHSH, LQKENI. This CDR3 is CASSLSSGGGSNQPQHF. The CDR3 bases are TGTGCCAGCTCACTAAGCTCCGGGGGCGGGAGCAATCAGCCCCAGCATTTT.

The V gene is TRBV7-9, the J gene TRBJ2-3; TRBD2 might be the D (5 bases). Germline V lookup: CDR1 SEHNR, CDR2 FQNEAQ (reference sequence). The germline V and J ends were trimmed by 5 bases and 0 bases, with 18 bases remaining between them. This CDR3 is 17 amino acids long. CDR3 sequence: CASSRQQRASSTDTQYF. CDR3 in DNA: TGTGCCAGCAGCCGCCAGCAGAGGGCCTCTAGCACAGATACGCAGTATTTT.

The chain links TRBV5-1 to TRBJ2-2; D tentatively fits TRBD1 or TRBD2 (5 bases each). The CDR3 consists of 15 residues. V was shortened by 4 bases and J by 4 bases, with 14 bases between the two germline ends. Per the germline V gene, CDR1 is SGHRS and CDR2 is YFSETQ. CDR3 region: CASSRDGGITGELFF. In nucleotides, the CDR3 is TGCGCCAGCAGCCGGGATGGGGGAATCACCGGGGAGCTGTTTTTT.

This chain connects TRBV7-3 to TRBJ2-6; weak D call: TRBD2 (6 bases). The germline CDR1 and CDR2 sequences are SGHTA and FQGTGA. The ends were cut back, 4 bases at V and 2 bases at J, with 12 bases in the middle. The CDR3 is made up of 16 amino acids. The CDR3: CASSSTSGPGANVLTF. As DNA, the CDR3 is TGTGCCAGCAGCTCGACTAGTGGTCCTGGGGCCAACGTCCTGACTTTC.